This TCR beta chain was obtained from a study of glioma-infiltrating T cells. Study-wide background: Glioblastomas were WHO grade IV, sampled at first diagnosis; low-grade were grade II. About a million peripheral T cells were targeted at about 4- to 11-fold coverage. General observations from the study: Signature shared blood CDR3 motifs were enriched in low-divergence and depleted in high-divergence patients.

The iRepertoire nested amplicon-rescue multiplex PCR amplified TCR alpha and beta CDR3s from RNA. TCRdb re-derived calls from the multiplex PCR reads in MiXCR, one entry per CDR3 protein. Counted here are 300,000 to 450,000 distinct CDR3 sequences, 35% to 45% occurring once; the ten biggest clones make up approximately 12%. The V and J ends lost 7 bases and 0 bases respectively, with 10 bases between them. The germline V gene encodes CDR1 MNHEY and CDR2 SMNVEV (reference sequence). This CDR3 is 14 amino acids long. Notes on this clonotype: Its target is not known.

Sequenced sample: glioma tissue, nonneoplastic brain tissue, or PBMCs (not recorded which). The clonotype was recovered from a human donor with low-grade glioma or glioblastoma, undergoing nonglioma brain surgery, or in good health (not recorded which). This chain links TRBV27 with TRBJ2-1; D perhaps matches TRBD2 (6 bases). CDR3 protein: CASNGGTSYNEQFF. CDR3 nucleotides: TGTGCCAGCAACGGCGGGACCTCCTACAATGAGCAGTTCTTC.